Below are 2 T cell receptor beta chains sequenced from a single sample in a study of CD8+ T cells in alopecia areata. Isolated RNA was reverse transcribed into cDNA used as the sequencing template. Method: immunoSEQ multiplex PCR; TCRdb's copy keeps in-frame clones and lacks some. The table shows some 180,000 clones, with roughly 50% occurring only once. Treatment described: oral pan-JAK inhibitor, 5-10 mg twice daily. Sequencing was performed on CD8+ T cells sorted from blood, taken at week 24, from a patient treated with tofacitinib. These receptors were collected from a human donor with alopecia areata.

A single count supports this clone. V usage is TRBV30 and J usage is TRBJ2-7; 8 bases match TRBD2. The germline CDR1 and CDR2 sequences are GTSNPN and SVGIG (reference sequence). Trimming cost V 0 bases and J 0 bases; bases outside gene matches: 1. The CDR3 has 14 amino acids. CDR3 bases: TGTGCCTGGAGTGTCAGCGGGAGCTCCTACGAGCAGTACTTC. Its translation: CAWSVSGSSYEQYF.

This clone was seen a handful of times. The rearrangement links TRBV7-9 to TRBJ1-5; no clear D gene. Germline CDR1 reads SEHNR; CDR2 reads FQNEAQ (reference sequence). Trimming removed 6 bases at V and 3 bases at J, with 9 bases between. The CDR3 has 13 residues. The CDR3 region has the DNA TGTGCCAGCAGTCCCGGGAACAATCAGCCCCAGCATTTT. Protein sequence: CASSPGNNQPQHF.